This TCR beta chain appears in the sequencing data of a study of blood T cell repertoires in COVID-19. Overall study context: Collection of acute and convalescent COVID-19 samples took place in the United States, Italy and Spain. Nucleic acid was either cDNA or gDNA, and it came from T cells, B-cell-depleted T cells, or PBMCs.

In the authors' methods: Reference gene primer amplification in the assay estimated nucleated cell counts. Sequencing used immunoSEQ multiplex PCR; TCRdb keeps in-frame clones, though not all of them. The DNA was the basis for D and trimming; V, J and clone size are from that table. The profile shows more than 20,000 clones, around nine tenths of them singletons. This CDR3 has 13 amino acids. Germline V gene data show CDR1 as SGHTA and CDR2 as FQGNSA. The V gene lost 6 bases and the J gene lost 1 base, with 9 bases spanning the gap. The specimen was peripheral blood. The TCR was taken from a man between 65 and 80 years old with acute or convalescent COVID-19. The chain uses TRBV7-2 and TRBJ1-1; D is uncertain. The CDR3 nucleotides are TGTGCCAGCAGACAAATTCGGAACACTGAAGCTTTCTTT. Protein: CASRQIRNTEAFF.